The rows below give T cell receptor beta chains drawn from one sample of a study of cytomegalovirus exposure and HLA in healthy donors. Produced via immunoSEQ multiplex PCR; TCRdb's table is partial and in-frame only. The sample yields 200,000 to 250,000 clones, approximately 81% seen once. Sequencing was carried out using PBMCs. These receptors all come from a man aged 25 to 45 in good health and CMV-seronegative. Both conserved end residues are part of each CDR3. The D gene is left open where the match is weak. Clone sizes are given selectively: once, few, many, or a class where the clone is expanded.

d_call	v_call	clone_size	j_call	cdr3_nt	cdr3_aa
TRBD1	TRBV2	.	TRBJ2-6	TGTGCCAGCCACAGGGGGACCTCTGGGGCCAACGTCCTGACTTTC	CASHRGTSGANVLTF
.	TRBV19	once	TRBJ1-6	TGTGCCAGTAGTGGACAGCAAGAAAGAACTTCACCCCTCCACTTT	CASSGQQERTSPLHF
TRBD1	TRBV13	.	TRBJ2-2	TGTGCCAGCAGCTTAGGCAGTGTCTCGGACAGGGGGCCAAACACCGGGGAGCTGTTTTTT	CASSLGSVSDRGPNTGELFF
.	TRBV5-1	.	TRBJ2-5	TGCGCCAGCAGCTTTGGCAGATCAGGGGAGACCCAGTACTTC	CASSFGRSGETQYF
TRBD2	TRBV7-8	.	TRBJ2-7	TGTGCCAGCAGCTTAGCGGCGGGGGAGTACGAGCAGTACTTC	CASSLAAGEYEQYF
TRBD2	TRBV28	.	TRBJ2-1	TGTGCCATAGTTAGCGGGCGCAATGAGCAGTTCTTC	CAIVSGRNEQFF
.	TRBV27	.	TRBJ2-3	TGTGCCAGCAGTTTTACAGGACACACAGATACGCAGTATTTT	CASSFTGHTDTQYF
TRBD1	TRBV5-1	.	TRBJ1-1	TGCGCCAGCAGCTGGGGGGACAGGGCGGTCGGAATAAACACTGAAGCTTTCTTT	CASSWGDRAVGINTEAFF
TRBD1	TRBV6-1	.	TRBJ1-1	TGTGCCAGCGAGGGGGCTGGGAACACTGAAGCTTTCTTT	CASEGAGNTEAFF
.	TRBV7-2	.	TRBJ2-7	TGTGCCAGCAGCTTAGAACTCCTGAGCGACTACGAGCAGTACTTC	CASSLELLSDYEQYF
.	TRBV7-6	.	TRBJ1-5	TGTGCCAGCAGCCTCACAGGGAAGGTAGATCAGCCCCAGCATTTT	CASSLTGKVDQPQHF
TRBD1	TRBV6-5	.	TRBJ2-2	TGTGCCAGCAGCCGACAGGGGATAGAGACCGGGGAGCTGTTTTTT	CASSRQGIETGELFF
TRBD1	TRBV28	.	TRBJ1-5	TGTGCCAGCAGCATGAACAGGGGATGGGGCAATCAGCCCCAGCATTTT	CASSMNRGWGNQPQHF
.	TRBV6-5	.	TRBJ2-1	TGTGCCAGCAGTTACGAGCTGAGCTCCTACAATGAGCAGTTCTTC	CASSYELSSYNEQFF
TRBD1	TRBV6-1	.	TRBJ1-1	TGTGCCAGCAGCAGACCGAAAAGGGGACAGCCTGAAGCTTTCTTT	CASSRPKRGQPEAFF
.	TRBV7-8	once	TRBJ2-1	TGTGCCAGCAGCTTGCCGGGGAATGAGCAGTTCTTC	CASSLPGNEQFF
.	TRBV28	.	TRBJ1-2	TGTGCCAGCAGTTTAATCGGTGCTAACTATGGCTACACCTTC	CASSLIGANYGYTF
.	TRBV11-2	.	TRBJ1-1	TGTGCCAGCAGCCTCCCGGGAGCCGCGAACACTGAAGCTTTCTTT	CASSLPGAANTEAFF
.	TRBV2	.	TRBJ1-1	TGTGCCAGCAGAACCAAACGCGAGAACACTGAAGCTTTCTTT	CASRTKRENTEAFF
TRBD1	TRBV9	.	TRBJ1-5	TGTGCCAGCAGCGCCGGGACAGGGAATCAGCCCCAGCATTTT	CASSAGTGNQPQHF
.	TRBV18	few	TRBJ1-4	TGTGCCAGCTCCCAAGGACAGTCTGAAAAACTGTTTTTT	CASSQGQSEKLFF
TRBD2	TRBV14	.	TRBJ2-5	TGTGCCAGCAGCCATTCAGCGGGGGGGCTGGAGACCCAGTACTTC	CASSHSAGGLETQYF
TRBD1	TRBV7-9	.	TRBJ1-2	TGTTCCAGCAGCGTAACAGGGGTTAACTATGGCTACACCTTC	CSSSVTGVNYGYTF
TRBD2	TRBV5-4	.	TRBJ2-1	TGTGCCAGCAGCTTGAAGCGGGGGGGCCTAGGTGAGCAGTTCTTC	CASSLKRGGLGEQFF
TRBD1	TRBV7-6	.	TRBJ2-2	TGTGCCAGCAGCCTGACAGGGGTTAACACCGGGGAGCTGTTTTTT	CASSLTGVNTGELFF
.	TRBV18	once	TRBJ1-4	TGTGCCAGCTCAGGACAGTCTATTAATGAAAAACTGTTTTTT	CASSGQSINEKLFF
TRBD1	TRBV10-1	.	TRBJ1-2	TGCGCCAGCAGACCAGGACAGGGTGTTAGGTATGGCTACACCTTC	CASRPGQGVRYGYTF
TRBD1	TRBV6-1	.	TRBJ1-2	TGTGCCAGCAGTGATCCTGGACAGGGGGCATTCGGCTACACCTTC	CASSDPGQGAFGYTF
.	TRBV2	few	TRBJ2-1	TGTGCCAGCAGTGTCGAAGCTAGTTACATCAATGAGCAGTTCTTC	CASSVEASYINEQFF
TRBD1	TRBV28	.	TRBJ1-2	TGTGCCAGCAGTTTAACCCCGGGACAGGGGGCGAGCTACTATGGCTACACCTTC	CASSLTPGQGASYYGYTF
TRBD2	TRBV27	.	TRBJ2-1	TGTGCCAGCAGTTGGGACTATTACAATGAGCAGTTCTTC	CASSWDYYNEQFF
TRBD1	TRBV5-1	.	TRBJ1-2	TGCGCCAGCAGCTTCCGGACAGGGGTCGATGGCTACACCTTC	CASSFRTGVDGYTF
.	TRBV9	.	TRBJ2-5	TGTGCCAGCAGCCCCCCAGGGGTCCAAGAGACCCAGTACTTC	CASSPPGVQETQYF
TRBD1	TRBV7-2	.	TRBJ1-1	TGTGCCAGCAGCCCACAGGGGCCGCTCGGGGTGTCTGAAGCTTTCTTT	CASSPQGPLGVSEAFF
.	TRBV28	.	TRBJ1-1	TGTGCCAGCAGTCTCGGGAACACTGAAGCTTTCTTT	CASSLGNTEAFF
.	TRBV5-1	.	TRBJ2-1	TGCGCCAGCAGCTTCCCACGGACAGGAGGGACTCGTGGCAATGAGCAGTTCTTC	CASSFPRTGGTRGNEQFF
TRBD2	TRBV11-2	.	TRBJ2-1	TGTGCCAGCAGCCTAAAGGCCGGGGGGGCCTACAATGAGCAGTTCTTC	CASSLKAGGAYNEQFF
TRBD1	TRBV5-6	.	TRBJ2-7	TGTGCCAGCAGCAGTGACAGGGGTTCCTACGAGCAGTACTTC	CASSSDRGSYEQYF
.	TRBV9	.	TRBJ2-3	TGTGCCAGCAGCCGAGGGCAGGTTGCAGATACGCAGTATTTT	CASSRGQVADTQYF
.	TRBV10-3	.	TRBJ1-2	TGTGCCATCAGTGAGTCACAGTATGGCTACACCTTC	CAISESQYGYTF
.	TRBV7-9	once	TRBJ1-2	TGTGCCAGCAGCCAAATACTGACAGATGGCTACACCTTC	CASSQILTDGYTF
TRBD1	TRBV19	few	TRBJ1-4	TGTGCCAGTAACCTAAGGAGGGGTTCAGGGGGCGAACTGTTTTTT	CASNLRRGSGGELFF
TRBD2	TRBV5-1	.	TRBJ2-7	TGCGCCAGCAGCTTCAGCGGGGGGTCCTACGAGCAGTACTTC	CASSFSGGSYEQYF
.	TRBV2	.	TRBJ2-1	TGTGCCACGATACCAGAGAACGCCGGGTTTGATGAGCAGTTCTTC	CATIPENAGFDEQFF
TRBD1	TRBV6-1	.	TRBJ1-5	TGTGCCAGCAGTGATCAGGGACAGTTCAATCAGCCCCAGCATTTT	CASSDQGQFNQPQHF
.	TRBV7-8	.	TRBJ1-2	TGTGCCAGCAGCTCCGTAAGCGACTATGGCTACACCTTC	CASSSVSDYGYTF
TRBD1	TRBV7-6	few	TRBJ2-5	TGTGCCAGCAGCTCGAGTCGGACAGGGACGGCCCAGTACTTC	CASSSSRTGTAQYF
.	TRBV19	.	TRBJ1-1	TGTGCCAGTAGTGCTGACATAAGGAACACTGAAGCTTTCTTT	CASSADIRNTEAFF
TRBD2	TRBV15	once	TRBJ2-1	TGTGCCACCAGCGCTAGCGGGGGGGCGGACAATGAGCAGTTCTTC	CATSASGGADNEQFF
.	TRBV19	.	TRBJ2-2	TGTGCCAGTAACCCAGGGGTCGGGGTTGCCGGGGAGCTGTTTTTT	CASNPGVGVAGELFF
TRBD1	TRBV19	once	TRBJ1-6	TGTGCCAGTACCGGGACAGGGGGAACCTATAATTCACCCCTCCACTTT	CASTGTGGTYNSPLHF
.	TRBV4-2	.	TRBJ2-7	TGTGCCAGCAGCCAAGCGACGGGGTCCACCTCCTACGAGCAGTACTTC	CASSQATGSTSYEQYF
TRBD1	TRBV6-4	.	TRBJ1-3	TGTGCCAGCCCTACTACTGAGACAGGGGGAAACACCATATATTTT	CASPTTETGGNTIYF
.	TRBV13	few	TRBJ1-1	TGTGCCAGCAGCTTAGGACAGGGGAACACTGAAGCTTTCTTT	CASSLGQGNTEAFF
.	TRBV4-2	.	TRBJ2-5	TGTGCCAGCAGCCAAGAAGGGGCGGCCCGAGAGACCCAGTACTTC	CASSQEGAARETQYF
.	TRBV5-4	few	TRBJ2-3	TGTGCCAGCAGGTCCGGACTACTCACAGATACGCAGTATTTT	CASRSGLLTDTQYF
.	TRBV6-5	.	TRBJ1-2	TGTGCCAGCAGCCCGGGAGCTAACTATGGCTACACCTTC	CASSPGANYGYTF
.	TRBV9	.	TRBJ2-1	TGTGCCAGCAGCCCCCCGGGAGCGAGCCAGAGCTCCTACAATGAGCAGTTCTTC	CASSPPGASQSSYNEQFF
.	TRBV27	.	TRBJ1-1	TGTGCCAGCAGGCTAGGGGCAGGGCTCATGAACACTGAAGCTTTCTTT	CASRLGAGLMNTEAFF